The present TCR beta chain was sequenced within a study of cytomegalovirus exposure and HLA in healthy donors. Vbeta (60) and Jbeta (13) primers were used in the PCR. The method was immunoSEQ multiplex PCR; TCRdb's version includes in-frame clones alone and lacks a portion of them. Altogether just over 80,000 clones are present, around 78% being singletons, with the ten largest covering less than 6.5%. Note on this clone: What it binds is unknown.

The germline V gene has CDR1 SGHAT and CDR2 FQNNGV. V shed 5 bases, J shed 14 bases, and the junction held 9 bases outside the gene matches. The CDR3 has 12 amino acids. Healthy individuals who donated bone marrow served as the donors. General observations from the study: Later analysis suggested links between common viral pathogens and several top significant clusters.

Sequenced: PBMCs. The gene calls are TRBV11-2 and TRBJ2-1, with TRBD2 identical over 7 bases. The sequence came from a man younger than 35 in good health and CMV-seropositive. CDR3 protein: CASSPGGGSKFF. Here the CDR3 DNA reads TGTGCCAGCAGCCCCGGGGGAGGGTCAAAGTTCTTC.